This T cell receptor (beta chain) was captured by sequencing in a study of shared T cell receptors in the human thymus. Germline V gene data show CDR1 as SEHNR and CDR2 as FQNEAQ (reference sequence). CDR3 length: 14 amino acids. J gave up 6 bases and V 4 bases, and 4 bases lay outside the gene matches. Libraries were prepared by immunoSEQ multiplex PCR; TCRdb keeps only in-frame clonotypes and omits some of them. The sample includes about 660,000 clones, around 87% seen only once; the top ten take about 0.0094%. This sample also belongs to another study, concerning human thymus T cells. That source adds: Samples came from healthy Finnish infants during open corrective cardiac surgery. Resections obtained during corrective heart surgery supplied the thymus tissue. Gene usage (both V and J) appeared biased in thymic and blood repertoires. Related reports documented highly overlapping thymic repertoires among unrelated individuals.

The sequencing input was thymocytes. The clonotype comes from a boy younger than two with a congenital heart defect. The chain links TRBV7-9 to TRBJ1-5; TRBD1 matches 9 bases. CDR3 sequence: CASSSQGAAQPQHF. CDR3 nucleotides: TGTGCCAGCAGCTCACAGGGGGCAGCTCAGCCCCAGCATTTT. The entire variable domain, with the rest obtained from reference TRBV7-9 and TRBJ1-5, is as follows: DTGVSQNPRHKITKRGQNVTFRCDPISEHNRLYWYRQTLGQGPEFLTYFQNEAQLEKSRLLSDRFSAERPKGSFSTLEIQRTEQGDSAMYLCASSSQGAAQPQHFGDGTRLSIL.